What follows is one TCR beta chain and its context. These data originate in a study of T cells in Graves' hyperthyroidism and ophthalmopathy. Overall study context: Blood from the periphery was taken at initial diagnosis, before any treatment.

The CDR3 is 12 amino acids. The V end lost 6 bases, the J end lost 8 bases, and 13 bases lay between the germline ends. Germline V gene data show CDR1 as SNHLY and CDR2 as FYNNEI. Graves' hyperthyroidism is called stable when ophthalmopathy does not progress within 18 months. Amplified TCR beta CDR3 regions came from RNA transcripts. RT-PCR in the first round (using the HTBI primer set) targeted the TCR CDR3. Each CDR3 protein is one row after TCRdb ran MiXCR on the multiplex PCR reads. Seen here are approximately 710,000 distinct CDR3 sequences, approximately 15% observed once, and the top ten hold 15% to 17%.

Sequencing was performed on blood. This sequence originates from a man aged 50 to 60 with Graves' hyperthyroidism. The chain combines TRBV2 with TRBJ1-2; maybe TRBD1 (5 bases). CDR3 amino acids: CASSGTWWGYTF. Here the CDR3 DNA reads TGTGCCAGCAGCGGGACCTGGTGGGGCTACACCTTC. The full variable domain, in which reference TRBV2 and TRBJ1-2 provide the parts outside the CDR3, is EPEVTQTPSHQVTQMGQEVILRCVPISNHLYFYWYRQILGQKVEFLVSFYNNEISEKSEIFDDQFSVERPDGSNFTLKIRSTKLEDSAMYFCASSGTWWGYTFGSGTRLTVV.